Presented here are 29 T cell receptor beta chains from one specimen sequenced in a study of blood T cell repertoires in COVID-19. Data came from immunoSEQ multiplex PCR; TCRdb stores just in-frame clones and leaves some out. The repertoire holds about 250,000 clones, about 87% seen once, with 6.3% in the top ten. Sequencing was done on a sample of peripheral blood. These receptors were taken from a woman aged 25 to 45 with COVID-19, enrolled during active disease.

The chain combines TRBV2 with TRBJ1-2; 10 nucleotides agree with TRBD1. CDR1 is SNHLY, CDR2 FYNNEI, per germline. V lost 6 bases, J lost 8 bases, and 9 bases stayed unmatched. CDR3 size: 14 residues. The CDR3 loop is CASRDRDRGFGYTF. The DNA of the CDR3 is TGTGCCAGCAGGGACCGGGACAGGGGCTTCGGCTACACCTTC. The whole variable domain, remainder taken from reference TRBV2 and TRBJ1-2, is EPEVTQTPSHQVTQMGQEVILRCVPISNHLYFYWYRQILGQKVEFLVSFYNNEISEKSEIFDDQFSVERPDGSNFTLKIRSTKLEDSAMYFCASRDRDRGFGYTFGSGTRLTVV.

The chain is built from TRBV9 and TRBJ2-3, with D perhaps matching TRBD2 (6 bases). This CDR3 spans 14 amino acids. The V and J ends lost 3 bases and 2 bases respectively, with 10 bases between them. CDR1 and CDR2 from the germline V gene are SGDLS and YYNGEE. The chain's CDR3 is CASSDGRHTDTQYF. The CDR3, as DNA: TGTGCCAGCAGCGACGGGAGACACACAGATACGCAGTATTTT.

The gene calls are TRBV11-2 and TRBJ1-2; TRBD1 aligns across 7 bases. Germline assignment: CDR1 SGHAT and CDR2 FQNNGV. The CDR3 sequence is 17 residues long. The ends lost 3 bases at V and 6 bases at J; junction bases unmatched: 16. CDR3 sequence reads: CASSLLLTGRGEDGYTF. The CDR3 DNA reads as TGTGCCAGCAGCTTGCTCCTTACCGGCAGGGGGGAAGATGGCTACACCTTC.

This rearrangement joins TRBV27 to TRBJ2-1; 10 bases match TRBD2. The trim removed 2 bases at V and 4 bases at J, leaving 5 bases unmatched. This CDR3 spans 16 amino acids. Germline CDR1 is MNHEY and CDR2 is SMNVEV (reference sequence). CDR3 in DNA: TGTGCCAGCAGTTTAGTAGCGGGGGGCACTTACAATGAGCAGTTCTTC. It yields the protein CASSLVAGGTYNEQFF.

V and J are TRBV6-6 and TRBJ1-1; D is uncertain. The CDR3 spans 13 residues. Germline V gene data show CDR1 as MNHNY and CDR2 as SVGAGI (reference sequence). Trimming shortened V by 2 bases and J by 5 bases, and 9 bases separated the two germline ends. CDR3 loop: CASSYEQSTEAFF. CDR3 DNA sequence: TGTGCCAGCAGTTACGAACAGTCAACTGAAGCTTTCTTT.

The V gene is TRBV7-8, the J gene TRBJ2-1, with TRBD1 matching 9 bases. The CDR3 is 15 amino acids. Trimming took 5 bases from V and 7 from J; bases not matched to a gene: 9. Looked up from germline, CDR1 is SGHVS and CDR2 is FQNEAQ. CDR3 sequence (DNA): TGTGCCAGCAGCGGGGGACAGGGAAGCTTGAATGAGCAGTTCTTC. Translating gives CASSGGQGSLNEQFF. The full variable domain, its missing parts supplied by reference TRBV7-8 and TRBJ2-1, is GAGVSQSPRYKVAKRGQDVALRCDPISGHVSLFWYQQALGQGPEFLTYFQNEAQLDKSGLPSDRFFAERPEGSVSTLKIQRTQQEDSAVYLCASSGGQGSLNEQFFGPGTRLTVL.

This chain connects TRBV10-1 to TRBJ2-3, with D possibly TRBD2 on 6 matching bases. CDR3 length: 14 amino acids. Germline values: CDR1 WNHNN, CDR2 SYGVQD (reference sequence). V was cut by 6 bases and J by 0 bases, with 10 bases left in between. The CDR3 region is CASRGDFSTDTQYF. Written as DNA, the CDR3 is TGCGCCAGCAGGGGGGACTTCAGCACAGATACGCAGTATTTT.

The genes are TRBV25-1 and TRBJ2-7; 7 nucleotides match TRBD1. V shed 5 bases, J shed 3 bases, and the junction held 7 bases outside the gene matches. The CDR3 is 14 residues long. Germline V gene lookup returns CDR1 MGHDK and CDR2 SYGVNS. The CDR3 DNA reads as TGTGCCAGCAGTCCCCCCTACAGGGGCTACGAGCAGTACTTC. Its protein is CASSPPYRGYEQYF.

The V and J genes are TRBV5-8 and TRBJ1-1, with TRBD1 matching 8 bases. The CDR3 sequence is 16 residues long. CDR1 is SGHTS, CDR2 YDEGEE, per germline. J was trimmed by 0 bases and V by 1 base; bases with no gene match: 5. Here the CDR3 reads CASSLWTGQVNTEAFF. The DNA for the CDR3 is TGTGCCAGCAGCTTGTGGACGGGACAGGTGAACACTGAAGCTTTCTTT.

V and J are TRBV19 and TRBJ1-1; perhaps TRBD1 as D (6 bases). The CDR3 has 14 residues. CDR1 is LNHDA, CDR2 SQIVND, per germline (reference sequence). V lost 5 bases, J lost 1 base, and 11 bases lay in between. The DNA for the CDR3 is TGTGCCAGTAGTGCGGGGGGCGGGAACACTGAAGCTTTCTTT. Amino acids: CASSAGGGNTEAFF.

J is TRBJ2-3 and V is TRBV28; TRBD2 aligns across 9 bases. The V segment lost 4 bases and the J segment 0 bases; nucleotides outside the gene matches: 2. The germline V gene has CDR1 MDHEN and CDR2 SYDVKM. The CDR3 has 15 residues. The CDR3 here is CASSWAGGSTDTQYF. The CDR3 region has the DNA TGTGCCAGCAGTTGGGCGGGGGGGAGCACAGATACGCAGTATTTT. The whole variable domain, remainder taken from reference TRBV28 and TRBJ2-3, is DVKVTQSSRYLVKRTGEKVFLECVQDMDHENMFWYRQDPGLGLRLIYFSYDVKMKEKGDIPEGYSVSREKKERFSLILESASTNQTSMYLCASSWAGGSTDTQYFGPGTRLTVL.

The J gene is TRBJ2-1, the V gene TRBV4-1; the D is unclear. CDR1 is MGHRA, CDR2 YSYEKL, per germline. The length of the CDR3 is 14 residues. Trimming took 1 base from V and 3 from J, leaving 7 bases between them. CDR3: CASSQAQNYNEQFF. DNA of the CDR3: TGCGCCAGCAGCCAAGCACAAAACTACAATGAGCAGTTCTTC.

The chain combines TRBV28 with TRBJ1-5; D unresolved. CDR3 length equals 16 residues. Deletions cut 4 bases from V and 0 bases from J, with 13 bases between. Germline CDR1 MDHEN, CDR2 SYDVKM. CDR3 sequence (DNA): TGTGCCAGCAGTTCGCACCGGGATCCTAGCAATCAGCCCCAGCATTTT. It is translated as CASSSHRDPSNQPQHF.

The V call is TRBV7-9, the J call TRBJ1-5, with D unresolved. This CDR3 comprises 13 residues. The germline V and J ends were trimmed by 5 bases and 3 bases, with 8 bases remaining between them. In germline, CDR1 is SEHNR, CDR2 FQNEAQ (reference sequence). CDR3 in DNA: TGTGCCAGCAGCGTCGGTGTCAATCAGCCCCAGCATTTT. It codes for CASSVGVNQPQHF.

The chain carries TRBV7-4 and TRBJ2-3; D ambiguous. CDR1 is SGHVT and CDR2 is SQSDAQ in the germline V gene. V lost 8 bases, J lost 0 bases, and 18 bases lay in between. CDR3 length equals 16 residues. The CDR3 is CASPTTLLRSTDTQYF. In DNA, the CDR3 is TGTGCCAGCCCCACTACCCTACTCCGCAGCACAGATACGCAGTATTTT.

The rearrangement links TRBV7-9 to TRBJ2-1; D uncertain. Looked up from germline, CDR1 is SEHNR and CDR2 is FQNEAQ (reference sequence). The CDR3 loop spans 12 amino acids. V was pared by 1 base and J by 6 bases, with 4 bases between. CDR3 sequence reads: CASSLGSNEQFF. The CDR3, as DNA: TGTGCCAGCAGCTTAGGGAGCAATGAGCAGTTCTTC. The full variable domain, in which reference TRBV7-9 and TRBJ2-1 provide the parts outside the CDR3, is DTGVSQNPRHKITKRGQNVTFRCDPISEHNRLYWYRQTLGQGPEFLTYFQNEAQLEKSRLLSDRFSAERPKGSFSTLEIQRTEQGDSAMYLCASSLGSNEQFFGPGTRLTVL.

The V and J genes are TRBV5-1 and TRBJ2-7; 9 bases agree with TRBD1. CDR1 is SGHRS, CDR2 YFSETQ, per germline. This CDR3 region has 16 residues. V was pared by 0 bases and J by 2 bases, with 6 bases of the junction left unmatched. The CDR3 DNA reads TGCGCCAGCAGCTTGGCCCGGGACAGGGTAACCTACGAGCAGTACTTC. Translating it yields CASSLARDRVTYEQYF.

The chain recombines TRBV4-2 with TRBJ1-6; D is ambiguous. Trimming left V 3 bases short and J 7 bases short, with 13 bases between. The germline V gene encodes CDR1 LGHNA and CDR2 YNFKEQ. The CDR3 has 15 amino acids. In nucleotides, the CDR3 is TGTGCCAGCAGCCAGAGAGGGCGACGGAATTCACCCCTCCACTTT. Protein sequence: CASSQRGRRNSPLHF.

The rearrangement uses TRBV27 and TRBJ1-4; tentatively, D is TRBD1 (5 bases). Germline V gene sequence: CDR1 MNHEY, CDR2 SMNVEV (reference sequence). The CDR3 is 15 residues long. V lost 3 bases and J lost 7, with 15 bases in between. The chain's CDR3 is CASSLRGGAGEKLFF. For the CDR3, the DNA is TGTGCCAGCAGTTTGAGGGGAGGTGCTGGTGAAAAACTGTTTTTT. Combining the CDR3 with reference TRBV27 and TRBJ1-4 gives the whole variable domain EAQVTQNPRYLITVTGKKLTVTCSQNMNHEYMSWYRQDPGLGLRQIYYSMNVEVTDKGDVPEGYKVSRKEKRNFPLILESPSPNQTSLYFCASSLRGGAGEKLFFGSGTQLSVL.

The gene calls are TRBV6-4 and TRBJ2-4; tentative D call: TRBD2 (7 bases). The CDR3 spans 15 residues. V was cut by 3 bases and J by 6 bases, with 15 bases left in between. The V gene's germline CDR1 is MRHNA and CDR2 SNTAGT. The CDR3 protein is CASSESGGSGNIQYF. The CDR3, as DNA: TGTGCCAGCAGTGAGTCGGGGGGCTCCGGAAACATTCAGTACTTC.

The V gene is TRBV3-1 (or the pseudogene TRBV3-2), the J gene TRBJ1-3; D is unclear. The length of the CDR3 is 18 residues. In germline, CDR1 is LGHDT, CDR2 YNNKEL (reference sequence). V was trimmed by 0 bases and J by 2 bases, leaving 17 bases between them. CDR3 in DNA: TGTGCCAGCAGCCAAGAGGGTCCCGGGAGGGAACCTGGAAACACCATATATTTT. This translates into CASSQEGPGREPGNTIYF.

There are a few counts of this clone. The genes are TRBV6-5 and TRBJ1-2; a weak D match, TRBD1 (5 bases). In germline, CDR1 is MNHEY, CDR2 SVGAGI. This CDR3 is built from 12 residues. Trimming left V 8 bases short and J 5 bases short, with 12 bases between. This CDR3 is CASRQSSYGYTF. Here the CDR3 DNA reads TGTGCCAGCCGACAGAGTTCTTATGGCTACACCTTC.

This clone has a handful of counts. The V gene is TRBV4-2, the J gene TRBJ2-3, with 12 bases matching TRBD2. Looked up from germline, CDR1 is LGHNA and CDR2 is YNFKEQ. V was pared by 1 base and J by 3 bases, with 2 bases of the junction left unmatched. This CDR3 region has 16 residues. In DNA form, the CDR3 reads TGTGCCAGCAGCCAAGTGCTAGCGGGGGGGACAGATACGCAGTATTTT. It is translated as CASSQVLAGGTDTQYF.

The V call is TRBV5-6, the J call TRBJ1-4; D is ambiguous. V was trimmed by 1 base and J by 10 bases, leaving 8 bases between them. This CDR3 has 12 residues. Germline V gene sequence: CDR1 SGHDT, CDR2 YYEEEE. The CDR3 region is CASSLMSGKLFF. The CDR3 coding sequence is TGTGCCAGCAGCTTGATGTCCGGAAAACTGTTTTTT.

The V gene is TRBV11-3, the J gene TRBJ1-2, with TRBD1 identical over 7 bases. CDR1 and CDR2 from the germline V gene are SGHNT and YENEEA. The CDR3 covers 15 residues. Trimming removed 9 bases from V and 6 bases from J; junction bases left unmatched: 16. For the CDR3, the DNA is TGTGCCAGTTTCGACAGAAACAGGGGTCAGGATGGCTACACCTTC. Translating gives CASFDRNRGQDGYTF.

The V and J genes are TRBV7-2 and TRBJ2-3; 8 bases fit TRBD2. The CDR3 consists of 15 residues. Per the germline V gene, CDR1 is SGHTA and CDR2 is FQGNSA. Trimming took 3 bases from V and 2 from J; bases not matched to a gene: 4. The CDR3 sequence is CASSFGGAVTDTQYF. For the CDR3, the DNA is TGTGCCAGCAGCTTCGGGGGGGCCGTCACAGATACGCAGTATTTT.

The DNA for the CDR3 is TGTGCCTGGAGTGTGGGGGGGGATCAGCCCCAGCATTTT. This sequence encodes CAWSVGGDQPQHF. The chain carries TRBV30 and TRBJ1-5; D might be TRBD1 (5 bases). The CDR3 covers 13 residues. CDR1 is GTSNPN, CDR2 SVGIG, per germline (reference sequence). V was shortened by 0 bases and J by 5 bases, with 8 bases between the two germline ends.

The genes are TRBV24-1 and TRBJ2-3; 8 bases align to TRBD1. The ends lost 7 bases at V and 5 bases at J; junction bases unmatched: 13. This CDR3 has 16 amino acids. The germline V gene has CDR1 KGHDR and CDR2 SFDVKD. The chain's CDR3 is CATSTTGTGARDTQYF. The CDR3, as DNA: TGTGCCACCAGCACAACGGGGACAGGAGCGCGAGATACGCAGTATTTT.

The chain is built from TRBV24-1 and TRBJ2-2; the D is unclear. This CDR3 is built from 14 residues. V shed 4 bases and J shed 3 bases, with 8 bases lying between them. The germline V gene encodes CDR1 KGHDR and CDR2 SFDVKD. The DNA of the CDR3 is TGTGCCACCAGTGACTCGCGGTACACCGGGGAGCTGTTTTTT. It is translated as CATSDSRYTGELFF.